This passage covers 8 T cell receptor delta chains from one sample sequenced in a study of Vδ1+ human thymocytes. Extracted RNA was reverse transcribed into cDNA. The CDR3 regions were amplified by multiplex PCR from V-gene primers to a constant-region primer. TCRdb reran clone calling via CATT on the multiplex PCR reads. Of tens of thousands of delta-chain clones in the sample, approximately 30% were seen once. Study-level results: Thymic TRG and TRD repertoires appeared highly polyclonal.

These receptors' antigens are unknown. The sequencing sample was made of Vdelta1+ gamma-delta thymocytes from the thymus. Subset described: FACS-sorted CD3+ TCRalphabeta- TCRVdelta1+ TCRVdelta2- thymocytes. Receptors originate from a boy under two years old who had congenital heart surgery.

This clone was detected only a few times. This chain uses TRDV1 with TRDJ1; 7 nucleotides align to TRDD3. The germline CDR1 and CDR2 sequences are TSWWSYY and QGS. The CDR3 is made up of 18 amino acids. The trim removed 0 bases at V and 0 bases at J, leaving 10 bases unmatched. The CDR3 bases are TGTGCTCTTGGGGAACTCCTGGGGGGTCTCCTCTACACCGATAAACTCATCTTT. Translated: CALGELLGGLLYTDKLIF.

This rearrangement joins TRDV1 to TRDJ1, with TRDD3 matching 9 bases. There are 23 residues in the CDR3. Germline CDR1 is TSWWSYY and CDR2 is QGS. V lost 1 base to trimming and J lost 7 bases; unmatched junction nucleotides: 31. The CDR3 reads CALGEPVPSLLGEGRYTEGKLIF. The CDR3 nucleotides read TGTGCTCTTGGGGAACCGGTTCCCTCCTTACTGGGGGAAGGGAGGTACACCGAGGGTAAACTCATCTTT.

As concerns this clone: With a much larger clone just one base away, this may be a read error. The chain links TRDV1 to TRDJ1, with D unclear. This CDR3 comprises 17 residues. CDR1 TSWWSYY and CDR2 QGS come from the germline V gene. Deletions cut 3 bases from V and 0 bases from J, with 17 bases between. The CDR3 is CALGEMMRDTYTDKLIF. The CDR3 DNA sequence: TGTGCTCTTGGGGAGATGATGAGGGACACATACACCGATAAACTCATCTTT.

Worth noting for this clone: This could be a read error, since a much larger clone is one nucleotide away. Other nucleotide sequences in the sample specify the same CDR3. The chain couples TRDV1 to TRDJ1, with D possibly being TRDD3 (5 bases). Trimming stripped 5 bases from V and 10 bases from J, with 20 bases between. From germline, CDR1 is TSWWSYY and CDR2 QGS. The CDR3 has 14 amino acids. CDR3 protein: CALGRPIPGGILIF. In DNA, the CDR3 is TGTGCTCTTGGGCGACCGATCCCCGGGGGTATACTCATCTTT.

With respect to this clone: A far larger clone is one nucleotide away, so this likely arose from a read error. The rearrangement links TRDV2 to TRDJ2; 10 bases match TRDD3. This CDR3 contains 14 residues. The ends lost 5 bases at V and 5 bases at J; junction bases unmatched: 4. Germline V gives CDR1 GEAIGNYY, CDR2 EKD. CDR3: CACGWGIITAQLFF. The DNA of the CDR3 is TGTGCCTGTGGCTGGGGGATAATTACAGCACAACTCTTCTTT.

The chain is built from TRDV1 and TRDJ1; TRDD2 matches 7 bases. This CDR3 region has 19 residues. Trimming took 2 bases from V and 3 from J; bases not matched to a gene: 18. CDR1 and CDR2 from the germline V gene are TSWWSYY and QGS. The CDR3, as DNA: TGTGCTCTTGGGGAAGGGGGTTCCTACACCCTCGTAATGTCCGATAAACTCATCTTT. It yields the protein CALGEGGSYTLVMSDKLIF.

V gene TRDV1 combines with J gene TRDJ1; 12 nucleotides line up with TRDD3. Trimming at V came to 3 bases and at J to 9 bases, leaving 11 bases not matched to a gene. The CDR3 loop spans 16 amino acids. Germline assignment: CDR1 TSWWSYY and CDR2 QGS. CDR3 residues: CALGEGFAGGYEELIF. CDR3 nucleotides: TGTGCTCTTGGGGAGGGGTTTGCTGGGGGATACGAGGAACTCATCTTT.

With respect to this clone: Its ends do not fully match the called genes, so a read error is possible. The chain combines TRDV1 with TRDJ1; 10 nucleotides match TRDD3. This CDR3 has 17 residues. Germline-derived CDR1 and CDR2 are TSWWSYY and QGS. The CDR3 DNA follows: TGTGCCCTTGGGGTTACCGTGGTGGGGGATACAAGCGAAAAACTCATCTTT. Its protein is CALGVTVVGDTSEKLIF.